This T cell receptor beta chain was observed in a study of blood T cell repertoires in COVID-19. As for the study in general: Samples came from the United States, Italy and Spain, spanning acute and convalescent COVID-19. PBMCs, B-cell-depleted T cells, or T cells provided the cDNA or gDNA that made up the material.

How the authors handled the data: Scientists estimated how many nucleated cells there were by amplifying reference gene primers. Sequenced by immunoSEQ multiplex PCR; TCRdb stores in-frame clones only, minus some. The V and J calls and clone size come from that table; D and trimming were worked out from the DNA. Among roughly 200,000 clones listed, 85% to 90% were seen once. Seattle cases were enrolled at active infection and followed longitudinally. The V gene end was trimmed by 8 bases and the J gene end by 6 bases; junction bases not matched to a gene: 5. Per the germline V gene, CDR1 is SGHAT and CDR2 is FQDESV (reference sequence). This CDR3 has 13 amino acids.

The receptor's source is a person aged 65 to 85 with COVID-19, enrolled during active disease. The rearrangement uses TRBV11-1 and TRBJ2-1; TRBD2 agrees at 9 bases. Sequenced input: peripheral blood. CDR3 DNA: TGTGCCAGCCGGACTAGCGCTGGCAATGAGCAGTTCTTC. Translating gives CASRTSAGNEQFF.